This T cell receptor beta chain was recovered during a study of cytomegalovirus exposure and HLA in healthy donors. Study-level findings and limits: Near-uniform donor sequencing depth was presumed by presence/absence analyses.

On this clone itself: Its antigen is unidentified.

PCR was performed using 60 Vbeta and 13 Jbeta primers. Clones were sequenced by immunoSEQ multiplex PCR, and TCRdb holds only the in-frame ones, with some missing. The sample records 100,000 to 150,000 clones, more than 60% being singletons. The clonotype originates from a woman aged 40 to 50 in good health and CMV-seronegative. Sample: PBMCs.

CDR3 amino acids: CASSAGPGGGNSPLHF. CDR3 in DNA: TGTGCCAGCAGCGCGGGTCCAGGGGGAGGTAATTCACCCCTCCACTTT. The J gene is TRBJ1-6, the V gene TRBV9; TRBD1 matches 7 bases. The V gene's germline CDR1 is SGDLS and CDR2 YYNGEE. This CDR3 spans 16 amino acids. The junction had 9 bases not matched to a gene; V was cut back by 3 bases and J by 6 bases.